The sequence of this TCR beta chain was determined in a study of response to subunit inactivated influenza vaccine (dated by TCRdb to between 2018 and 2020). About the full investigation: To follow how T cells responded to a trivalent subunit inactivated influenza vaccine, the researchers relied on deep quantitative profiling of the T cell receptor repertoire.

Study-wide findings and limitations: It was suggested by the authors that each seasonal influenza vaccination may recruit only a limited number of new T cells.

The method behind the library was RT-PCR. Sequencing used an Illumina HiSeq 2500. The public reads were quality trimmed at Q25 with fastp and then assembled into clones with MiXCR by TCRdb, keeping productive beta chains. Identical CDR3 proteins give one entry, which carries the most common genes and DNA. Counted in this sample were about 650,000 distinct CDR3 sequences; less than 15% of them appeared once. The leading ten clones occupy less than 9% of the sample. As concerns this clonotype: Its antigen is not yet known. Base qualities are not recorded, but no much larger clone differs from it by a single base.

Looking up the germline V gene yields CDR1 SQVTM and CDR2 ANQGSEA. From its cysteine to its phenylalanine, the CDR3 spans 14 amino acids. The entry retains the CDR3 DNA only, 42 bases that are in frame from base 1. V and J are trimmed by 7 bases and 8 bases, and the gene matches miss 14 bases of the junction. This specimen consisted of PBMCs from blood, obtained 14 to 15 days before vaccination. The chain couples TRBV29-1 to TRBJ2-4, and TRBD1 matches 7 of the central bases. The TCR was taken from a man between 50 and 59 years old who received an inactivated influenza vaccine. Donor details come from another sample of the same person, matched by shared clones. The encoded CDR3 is CSARGQVYGDIQYF. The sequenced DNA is TGCAGCGCCCGAGGACAGGTTTACGGGGACATTCAGTACTTC.